One sample yielded the 2 T cell receptor beta chains listed below, sequenced in a study of CD8 T cells in Susac syndrome. An amount of RNA that ranged from roughly 0.45 to 1 ug was reverse transcribed with random hexamers. Each CDR3 protein is one row after TCRdb ran MiXCR on the immunoSEQ multiplex PCR reads. The top ten clones hold 0.16% of a sample with 150,000 to 180,000 distinct CDR3 sequences, around 95% of them seen once. The sequenced sample was CD4+ T cells from PBMCs. Receptor source: a human donor with Susac syndrome.

This chain joins TRBV3-1 and TRBJ2-1; perhaps TRBD2 as D (6 bases). CDR3 size: 13 residues. Germline V gene lookup returns CDR1 LGHDT and CDR2 YNNKEL (reference sequence). V lost 0 bases to trimming and J lost 10 bases, with 10 bases between them. CDR3 in DNA: TGTGCCAGCAGCCAAGATCGGGCGGGGGAGCAGTTCTTC. Protein product: CASSQDRAGEQFF.

This clonotype has only a few counts. The rearrangement links TRBV12-3 or TRBV12-4 to TRBJ1-2, with D perhaps matching TRBD1 (6 bases). CDR3 length: 12 residues. The V end lost 5 bases, the J end lost 8 bases, and 12 bases lay between the germline ends. The CDR3: CASSAPGTGYTF. Written as DNA, the CDR3 is TGTGCCAGCAGTGCCCCCGGGACAGGCTACACCTTC.